These 30 T cell receptor beta chains were all obtained from the same sample, sequenced in a study of T cells after posttransplantation cyclophosphamide. Cyclophosphamide on days +3 and +4 followed busulfan-fludarabine conditioning and a marrow graft. Only in-frame clones appear in the TCRdb table, and some are missing; sequencing was by immunoSEQ multiplex PCR. Altogether 6,000 to 8,000 clones were found in the sample, and no singletons occur. The source material was PBMCs, sampled after an allogeneic stem cell transplant with post-transplant cyclophosphamide. The receptors come from a male patient between 25 and 39 years old who received an allogeneic stem cell transplant from an unrelated donor, was CMV-positive, and had acute and chronic GVHD. The graft donor may have given rise to some T cells.

Within the sample, this clone is medium-sized (0.01 to 0.1%). V usage is TRBV5-6 and J usage is TRBJ1-4; D perhaps matches TRBD1 (5 bases). Germline values: CDR1 SGHDT, CDR2 YYEEEE. V lost 6 bases to trimming and J lost 3 bases, with 15 bases between them. This CDR3 spans 15 amino acids. The CDR3 bases are TGTGCCAGCACCCGGGACTGGGGAGCTAATGAAAAACTGTTTTTT. This sequence encodes CASTRDWGANEKLFF. The whole variable domain, filled in from reference TRBV5-6 and TRBJ1-4, reads DAGVTQSPTHLIKTRGQQVTLRCSPKSGHDTVSWYQQALGQGPQFIFQYYEEEERQRGNFPDRFSGHQFPNYSSELNVNALLLGDSALYLCASTRDWGANEKLFFGSGTQLSVL.

There are many counts of this clone. The chain uses TRBV7-9 and TRBJ1-5; no reliable D call. CDR1 SEHNR and CDR2 FQNEAQ come from the germline V gene (reference sequence). The CDR3 totals 16 residues. V dropped 4 bases and J dropped 3 bases, with 16 bases sitting between them. CDR3 residues: CASSSAAGWPNQPQHF. In DNA form, the CDR3 reads TGTGCCAGCAGCTCCGCGGCGGGTTGGCCCAATCAGCCCCAGCATTTT.

The table lists this clone with many counts. The gene calls are TRBV5-1 and TRBJ1-5, with D unresolved. The V end was cut by 0 bases, the J end by 0 bases, with 7 bases between. The CDR3 has 15 amino acids. Germline CDR1 SGHRS, CDR2 YFSETQ. Here the CDR3 reads CASSLGQYSNQPQHF. DNA of the CDR3: TGCGCCAGCAGCTTGGGGCAGTATAGCAATCAGCCCCAGCATTTT.

This clone has a count of ten or more. This sequence joins TRBV2 and TRBJ1-2; 7 bases fit TRBD1. Trimming removed 5 bases from V and 4 bases from J; junction bases left unmatched: 1. CDR3 length: 12 amino acids. Germline V lookup: CDR1 SNHLY, CDR2 FYNNEI. CDR3 sequence (DNA): TGTGCCAGCAGTCGGACAGGCTATGGCTACACCTTC. This sequence encodes CASSRTGYGYTF.

This clone was recorded many times. V gene TRBV11-3 combines with J gene TRBJ1-4; D possibly corresponds to TRBD1 (6 bases). The CDR3 runs 14 residues. The germline gives CDR1 SGHNT, CDR2 YENEEA. Trimming shortened V by 2 bases and J by 8 bases, and 12 bases separated the two germline ends. CDR3 amino acids: CASSLWGREEKLFF. CDR3 coding DNA: TGTGCCAGCAGCTTATGGGGGCGCGAGGAAAAACTGTTTTTT.

This clone was found many times. The V and J genes are TRBV11-2 and TRBJ2-4; 10 bases fit TRBD2. Trimming removed 5 bases from V and 1 base from J; junction bases left unmatched: 11. CDR1 is SGHAT, CDR2 FQNNGV, per germline. The CDR3 is 18 amino acids. The CDR3 region is CASSPFDSGGWAKNIQYF. The CDR3 DNA reads TGTGCCAGCAGCCCCTTTGATAGCGGGGGGTGGGCCAAAAACATTCAGTACTTC.

This clone has ten or more counts. This chain links TRBV11-2 with TRBJ2-2; D is possibly TRBD1 (8 bases). V was shortened by 1 base and J by 0 bases, with 15 bases between the two germline ends. Germline V gene data show CDR1 as SGHAT and CDR2 as FQNNGV. The CDR3 contains 18 residues. The CDR3, as DNA: TGTGCCAGCAGCTTAGCGGCGGGGGACAGGTCGAACACCGGGGAGCTGTTTTTT. It codes for CASSLAAGDRSNTGELFF. The whole variable domain, remainder taken from reference TRBV11-2 and TRBJ2-2, is EAGVAQSPRYKIIEKRQSVAFWCNPISGHATLYWYQQILGQGPKLLIQFQNNGVVDDSQLPKDRFSAERLKGVDSTLKIQPAKLEDSAVYLCASSLAAGDRSNTGELFFGEGSRLTVL.

This clone was counted ten times or more. The chain recombines TRBV12-3 or TRBV12-4 with TRBJ2-7, with 8 bases fitting TRBD1. This CDR3 comprises 13 residues. Trimming took 2 bases from V and 5 from J; bases not matched to a gene: 2. CDR3: CASSLQQGDEQYF. CDR3 DNA: TGTGCCAGCAGTTTACAACAGGGGGACGAGCAGTACTTC.

This clone was observed many times. The chain carries TRBV4-3 and TRBJ1-3, with D maybe TRBD1 (6 bases). From germline, CDR1 is LGHNA and CDR2 YSLEER. Trimming removed 4 bases at V and 0 bases at J, with 10 bases between. The CDR3 totals 15 residues. The CDR3 region is CASSRDRSSGNTIYF. For the CDR3, the DNA is TGCGCCAGCAGCCGAGACAGGAGCTCTGGAAACACCATATATTTT.

This clone is labeled as medium-sized (0.01 to 0.1%). This chain connects TRBV5-8 to TRBJ1-5; possibly TRBD1 for D (6 bases). V gave up 3 bases and J gave up 7 bases, with 8 bases separating them. There are 12 residues in the CDR3. Germline CDR1 reads SGHTS; CDR2 reads YDEGEE. CDR3 DNA: TGTGCCAGCAGCTCCAGGGGCCAGCCCCAGCATTTT. This codes for CASSSRGQPQHF.

At least ten counts were recorded for this clone. The rearrangement uses TRBV11-1 and TRBJ2-7; the match to TRBD1 covers 9 bases. The V segment lost 5 bases and the J segment 2 bases; nucleotides outside the gene matches: 7. Germline V gives CDR1 SGHAT, CDR2 FQDESV (reference sequence). CDR3 size: 15 residues. The CDR3 coding sequence is TGTGCCAGCAGCCGTGACAGGGGGTACCCCTACGAGCAGTACTTC. Translation gives CASSRDRGYPYEQYF.

This clone is termed large. This rearrangement joins TRBV7-2 to TRBJ1-2; 8 nucleotides align to TRBD1. Germline V gives CDR1 SGHTA, CDR2 FQGNSA. Trimming cost V 5 bases and J 8 bases; bases outside gene matches: 7. The CDR3 is 13 amino acids. CDR3 amino acids: CASSPQTGDGYTF. The CDR3 DNA sequence: TGTGCCAGCAGCCCGCAGACAGGGGACGGCTACACCTTC.

This clone has ten or more counts. The chain combines TRBV6-5 with TRBJ2-1; 8 bases map to TRBD2. Germline-derived CDR1 and CDR2 are MNHEY and SVGAGI. V lost 4 bases and J lost 9; bases outside the gene matches: 8. This CDR3 region has 14 residues. The CDR3 loop is CASSSGLVNGEQFF. Written as DNA, the CDR3 is TGTGCCAGCAGTTCGGGACTAGTTAACGGTGAGCAGTTCTTC.

This clone was picked up many times. The V call is TRBV7-2, the J call TRBJ1-2, with 8 bases fitting TRBD1. The CDR3 covers 16 residues. J was trimmed by 8 bases and V by 1 base; bases with no gene match: 12. Germline V lookup: CDR1 SGHTA, CDR2 FQGNSA. CDR3 in amino acids: CASSLGTVRGREGYTF. DNA for the CDR3: TGTGCCAGCAGCTTAGGGACCGTCAGGGGGCGAGAGGGCTACACCTTC.

This clone has at least ten counts. The rearrangement links TRBV5-1 to TRBJ1-5; TRBD1 agrees at 9 bases. This CDR3 is 15 amino acids long. After removal of 4 bases from V and 3 bases from J, the junction contained 5 bases not matched to a gene. Germline CDR1 SGHRS, CDR2 YFSETQ. CDR3 sequence reads: CASSAGTGFNQPQHF. For the CDR3, the DNA is TGCGCCAGCAGCGCCGGGACAGGGTTCAATCAGCCCCAGCATTTT.

This clone was recorded many times. This chain's CDR3 is CASSNSGGAYNEQFF. The CDR3 region has the DNA TGTGCCAGCAGCAACAGCGGGGGGGCCTACAATGAGCAGTTCTTC. V is TRBV9 and J is TRBJ2-1; 10 positions match TRBD2. J was trimmed by 2 bases and V by 4 bases; bases with no gene match: 3. This CDR3 is 15 amino acids long. The germline V gene encodes CDR1 SGDLS and CDR2 YYNGEE.

This clone was detected ten times or more. The rearrangement uses TRBV6-6 and TRBJ2-2, with a weak D call TRBD1 (5 bases). Germline CDR1 MNHNY, CDR2 SVGAGI (reference sequence). V dropped 8 bases and J dropped 0 bases, with 13 bases sitting between them. CDR3 length: 15 amino acids. The CDR3 nucleotides read TGTGCCAGCTGGACACGGACATCGAACACCGGGGAGCTGTTTTTT. It encodes CASWTRTSNTGELFF.

This clone has ten or more counts. CDR3: CASSLVLADYNEQFF. CDR3 sequence (DNA): TGTGCCAGCAGCTTAGTACTAGCGGACTACAATGAGCAGTTCTTC. V is TRBV7-9 and J is TRBJ2-1; 8 bases are shared with TRBD2. CDR1 is SEHNR and CDR2 is FQNEAQ in the germline V gene (reference sequence). The CDR3 has 15 amino acids. Unmatched junction bases numbered 2, after V lost 1 base and J lost 3 bases.

This clone showed up many times. This chain joins TRBV9 and TRBJ2-2; 8 bases fit TRBD2. CDR1 SGDLS and CDR2 YYNGEE come from the germline V gene. The CDR3 length is 20 residues. The V gene end was trimmed by 3 bases and the J gene end by 5 bases; junction bases not matched to a gene: 21. This CDR3 is CASSGPTAGGLADPTGELFF. CDR3 bases: TGTGCCAGCAGCGGTCCCACCGCGGGGGGCCTAGCGGACCCGACCGGGGAGCTGTTTTTT. Full variable domain (outside the CDR3, taken from reference TRBV9 and TRBJ2-2): DSGVTQTPKHLITATGQRVTLRCSPRSGDLSVYWYQQSLDQGLQFLIQYYNGEERAKGNILERFSAQQFPDLHSELNLSSLELGDSALYFCASSGPTAGGLADPTGELFFGEGSRLTVL.

This clone was counted only a few times. The chain joins TRBV5-1 to TRBJ2-7, with D possibly being TRBD1 or TRBD2 (6 bases each). Trimming stripped 4 bases from V and 5 bases from J, with 16 bases between. CDR1 and CDR2 from the germline V gene are SGHRS and YFSETQ. The CDR3 extends over 14 amino acids. The CDR3 DNA reads TGCGCCAGCAGCCCGGTTGGAGGGGGTCACGAGCAGTACTTC. It translates to CASSPVGGGHEQYF.

The table lists this clone with many counts. The chain employs TRBV5-1 and TRBJ1-2, with 9 positions matching TRBD1. Losses at the gene ends were 4 bases for V and 8 bases for J; bases not matched to a gene: 12. Germline V lookup: CDR1 SGHRS, CDR2 YFSETQ. This CDR3 is 15 amino acids long. This CDR3 reads CASSRLEPQGAGYTF. The CDR3 region has the DNA TGCGCCAGCAGCCGCCTTGAACCACAGGGGGCGGGCTACACCTTC.

This clone was found many times. V is TRBV27 and J is TRBJ1-2; perhaps TRBD1 as D (5 bases). The length of the CDR3 is 14 residues. CDR1 is MNHEY and CDR2 is SMNVEV in the germline V gene (reference sequence). Between the trimmed V and J ends, which lost 6 bases and 7 bases, there was a span of 18 bases. The CDR3 reads CASSSMGGVTGYTF. In nucleotides, the CDR3 is TGTGCCAGCAGCTCTATGGGGGGGGTGACTGGCTACACCTTC.

At least ten counts were recorded for this clone. For the CDR3, the DNA is TGTGCCAGCAGTCGGGACAGGAGCGGCTACACCTTC. Its translation: CASSRDRSGYTF. The rearrangement joins TRBV28 to TRBJ1-2; TRBD1 matches 8 bases. The CDR3 is 12 amino acids. Germline V lookup: CDR1 MDHEN, CDR2 SYDVKM. J was trimmed by 8 bases and V by 5 bases; bases with no gene match: 4.

This clone was recorded many times. This chain connects TRBV9 to TRBJ1-2; D is ambiguous. Germline V gene data show CDR1 as SGDLS and CDR2 as YYNGEE. This CDR3 is built from 13 residues. The V gene lost 0 bases and the J gene lost 2 bases, with 5 bases spanning the gap. The CDR3 reads CASSVDTNYGYTF. The CDR3 region has the DNA TGTGCCAGCAGCGTAGACACCAACTATGGCTACACCTTC.

This clone showed up many times. The CDR3 region is CASSGPGLAGSPYEQYF. Written as DNA, the CDR3 is TGTGCCAGCAGTGGACCGGGACTAGCGGGGAGTCCCTACGAGCAGTACTTC. The gene calls are TRBV25-1 and TRBJ2-7; 13 nucleotides align to TRBD2. CDR3 length: 17 amino acids. Germline V lookup: CDR1 MGHDK, CDR2 SYGVNS. V was clipped by 4 bases and J by 2 bases; unmatched bases: 8.

This clone has ten or more counts. This rearrangement joins TRBV6-5 to TRBJ2-5; weak D call: TRBD1 (5 bases). Germline V gene lookup returns CDR1 MNHEY and CDR2 SVGAGI. The CDR3 consists of 15 residues. Trimming removed 0 bases at V and 5 bases at J, with 13 bases between. In nucleotides, the CDR3 is TGTGCCAGCAGTTACTCAGACAGCTATTGGGAGACCCAGTACTTC. This codes for CASSYSDSYWETQYF.

This clone showed up many times. V usage is TRBV7-9 and J usage is TRBJ1-1; a possible D gene is TRBD1 (5 bases). The V gene's germline CDR1 is SEHNR and CDR2 FQNEAQ (reference sequence). V was shortened by 1 base and J by 3 bases, with 6 bases between the two germline ends. The CDR3 totals 13 residues. CDR3 protein: CASSLVGDTEAFF. DNA for the CDR3: TGTGCCAGCAGCTTAGTAGGGGACACTGAAGCTTTCTTT. Combining the CDR3 with reference TRBV7-9 and TRBJ1-1 gives the whole variable domain DTGVSQNPRHKITKRGQNVTFRCDPISEHNRLYWYRQTLGQGPEFLTYFQNEAQLEKSRLLSDRFSAERPKGSFSTLEIQRTEQGDSAMYLCASSLVGDTEAFFGQGTRLTVV.

At least ten counts were recorded for this clone. V gene TRBV4-2 combines with J gene TRBJ2-6, with 8 bases that match TRBD2. Germline trimming cut 0 bases from V and 0 bases from J; bases unmatched to any gene: 4. The CDR3 runs 18 residues. Germline V lookup: CDR1 LGHNA, CDR2 YNFKEQ. Written as DNA, the CDR3 is TGTGCCAGCAGCCAAGATAGCGGGACTTTCTCTGGGGCCAACGTCCTGACTTTC. This sequence encodes CASSQDSGTFSGANVLTF.

This clone was detected many times. The rearrangement uses TRBV12-3 or TRBV12-4 and TRBJ2-2; D is ambiguous. The CDR3 is 14 residues long. The germline V and J ends were trimmed by 3 bases and 5 bases, with 10 bases remaining between them. DNA for the CDR3: TGTGCCAGCAGTTTTGCGGTTGGTACCGGGGAGCTGTTTTTT. As protein: CASSFAVGTGELFF.

There are many counts of this clone. This chain connects TRBV19 to TRBJ2-7; 9 positions agree with TRBD2. The trim removed 0 bases at V and 2 bases at J, leaving 8 bases unmatched. There are 17 residues in the CDR3. The germline V gene encodes CDR1 LNHDA and CDR2 SQIVND (reference sequence). The DNA of the CDR3 is TGTGCCAGTAGTATAGAAGTCTCTAGCGGGGTAGCCTACGAGCAGTACTTC. Translating gives CASSIEVSSGVAYEQYF.